This TCR beta chain was captured by sequencing in a study of blood T cells in healthy people across ages. Study-level background: Template switching retrieved approximately one barcoded beta molecule for each two T cells. Study-wide results and caveats: Estimated diversity across one million T cells was deemed an underestimate.

Regarding this clonotype: As yet, its antigen is unknown.

PCR was performed a second time for 7 to 11 cycles using a sample-barcoded 5' primer and a J-beta primer mix. From each sample, at least 2.5 million paired-end reads containing CDR3 were obtained. Using its own MiXCR run on the 5' RACE reads, TCRdb lists one record per CDR3 protein. The sample holds around 700,000 distinct CDR3 sequences, around a quarter seen once. Germline V gene lookup returns CDR1 ENHRY and CDR2 SYGVKD. The CDR3 totals 17 residues. These data were also filed under a second study, of T cells of mothers and their children. That study reports: Per child, 3 million or so TCR beta CDR3 reads were obtained, against over 8.5 million per mother.

The sample taken for sequencing was blood. The rearrangement links TRBV10-3 to TRBJ2-5, with D possibly being TRBD2 (5 bases). The better agreement between TRBJ2-7 and the DNA end casts doubt on the J call. The receptor was derived from a boy aged 10-17 years in good health. In DNA, the CDR3 is TGTGCCATCAGTGGCTTAGGAGGAGTCTCAAGCTCCTACGAGCAGTACTTC. Its protein is CAISGLGGVSSSYEQYF.